This is a list of T cell receptor beta chains from one sample in a study of cytomegalovirus exposure and HLA in healthy donors. Profiling relied on immunoSEQ multiplex PCR, and the TCRdb table lists in-frame clones only, not all of them. In all, the sample yields tens of thousands of clones. The material sequenced was PBMCs. Receptors originate from a woman aged 40 to 49 in good health and CMV-seropositive. CDR3s include the opening cysteine and the closing phenylalanine or tryptophan. Each record gives: CDR3 DNA, CDR3 protein, J gene, D gene, V gene. The D gene is left open where the match is weak.

CDR3nt: TGTGCCAGCAGGCATAAGCCCGGGACAGGGCTTAACACCGGGGAGCTGTTTTTT
CDR3aa: CASRHKPGTGLNTGELFF
j_gene: TRBJ2-2
d_gene: TRBD1
v_gene: TRBV11-2

CDR3nt: TGTGCCAGCAGCGCCCCGAGAGGCCTGGCTAGCGGGAGGTCCTACAATGAGCAGTTCTTC
CDR3aa: CASSAPRGLASGRSYNEQFF
j_gene: TRBJ2-1
d_gene: TRBD2
v_gene: TRBV9

CDR3nt: TGTGCCAGCAGCACTAACACAGATACGCAGTATTTT
CDR3aa: CASSTNTDTQYF
j_gene: TRBJ2-3
d_gene: NA
v_gene: TRBV2

CDR3nt: TGTGCCAGCAGTGAAGGAGCGGGAGGCAGCTACGAGCAGTACTTC
CDR3aa: CASSEGAGGSYEQYF
j_gene: TRBJ2-7
d_gene: TRBD2
v_gene: TRBV2

CDR3nt: TGTGCCAGCAGGGCGGGGGGAGAGGGCTACACCTTC
CDR3aa: CASRAGGEGYTF
j_gene: TRBJ1-2
d_gene: NA
v_gene: TRBV2

CDR3nt: TGTGCCAGCAGCTTTCTAACGGACAGGCGGCTAGGAGAAAAACTGTTTTTT
CDR3aa: CASSFLTDRRLGEKLFF
j_gene: TRBJ1-4
d_gene: TRBD1
v_gene: TRBV7-9

CDR3nt: TGTGCCAGCAGTCTCCCTGGGACTACTCCCCTCCATGAGCAGTTCTTC
CDR3aa: CASSLPGTTPLHEQFF
j_gene: TRBJ2-1
d_gene: TRBD2
v_gene: TRBV28

CDR3nt: TGTGCCAGCAGCTCGGAGCTAGCGGTTAGCACAGATACGCAGTATTTT
CDR3aa: CASSSELAVSTDTQYF
j_gene: TRBJ2-3
d_gene: TRBD2
v_gene: TRBV7-2

CDR3nt: TGTGCCAGTAGTATAGAGACTAGCGGGGGTCCTACCTACGAGCAGTACTTC
CDR3aa: CASSIETSGGPTYEQYF
j_gene: TRBJ2-7
d_gene: TRBD2
v_gene: TRBV19

CDR3nt: TGTGCCACCCAAGAACGACAGGGGGAAGGCTACGAGCAGTACTTC
CDR3aa: CATQERQGEGYEQYF
j_gene: TRBJ2-7
d_gene: TRBD1
v_gene: TRBV2

CDR3nt: TGTGCCAGCAGCGTGAGGAGAACCGGGGAGCTGTTTTTT
CDR3aa: CASSVRRTGELFF
j_gene: TRBJ2-2
d_gene: NA
v_gene: TRBV7-3

CDR3nt: TGTGCCAGCAGCGCGCCGGGGGTCAATGAGCAGTTCTTC
CDR3aa: CASSAPGVNEQFF
j_gene: TRBJ2-1
d_gene: NA
v_gene: TRBV11-3

CDR3nt: TGTGCCAGCAGGGGACTAGCGGGAGGCACCGGGGAGCTGTTTTTT
CDR3aa: CASRGLAGGTGELFF
j_gene: TRBJ2-2
d_gene: TRBD2
v_gene: TRBV2

CDR3nt: TGTGCCAGCAGCTCCCCGGGGGGACTCGAGCAGTTCTTC
CDR3aa: CASSSPGGLEQFF
j_gene: TRBJ2-1
d_gene: TRBD2
v_gene: TRBV11-3

CDR3nt: TGTGCCAGCAGCTTAACGGGGGGGCCTTACAATGAGCAGTTCTTC
CDR3aa: CASSLTGGPYNEQFF
j_gene: TRBJ2-1
d_gene: NA
v_gene: TRBV7-3

CDR3nt: TGTGCCAGCAGTGCGAGGGTGGAAACTGAAGCTTTCTTT
CDR3aa: CASSARVETEAFF
j_gene: TRBJ1-1
d_gene: NA
v_gene: TRBV6-1

CDR3nt: TGTGCCAGCAGTTTATCATGGGCCACAGATACGCAGTATTTT
CDR3aa: CASSLSWATDTQYF
j_gene: TRBJ2-3
d_gene: NA
v_gene: TRBV27

CDR3nt: TGTGCCAGCAGCGTAGGGGGACAGCTAGAGAGCTACACCTTC
CDR3aa: CASSVGGQLESYTF
j_gene: TRBJ1-2
d_gene: TRBD1
v_gene: TRBV9

CDR3nt: TGTGCCAGCAGCGGGACAAGCTCAAGGGACTATGGCTACACCTTC
CDR3aa: CASSGTSSRDYGYTF
j_gene: TRBJ1-2
d_gene: NA
v_gene: TRBV6-1

CDR3nt: TGTGCCAGCAGCTTACCCCGTCCCGACAGAACGAACACTGAAGCTTTCTTT
CDR3aa: CASSLPRPDRTNTEAFF
j_gene: TRBJ1-1
d_gene: NA
v_gene: TRBV5-6

CDR3nt: TGCGCCAGCAGCCTATACGACAGGGAGAGGCGAGAGCAGTACTTC
CDR3aa: CASSLYDRERREQYF
j_gene: TRBJ2-7
d_gene: TRBD1
v_gene: TRBV5-1

CDR3nt: TGTGCCAGTGGTTCGACAGGTCAATTTTATCAGCCCCAGCATTTT
CDR3aa: CASGSTGQFYQPQHF
j_gene: TRBJ1-5
d_gene: NA
v_gene: TRBV19

CDR3nt: TGTGCCAGCAGCTTCCCAGGCCTGAACACTGAAGCTTTCTTT
CDR3aa: CASSFPGLNTEAFF
j_gene: TRBJ1-1
d_gene: NA
v_gene: TRBV7-9

CDR3nt: TGCGCCAGCAGCTCAGGGACAGGGGTCGGCTACACCTTC
CDR3aa: CASSSGTGVGYTF
j_gene: TRBJ1-2
d_gene: TRBD1
v_gene: TRBV5-1

CDR3nt: TGTGCCAGCAGCGTCGCGGGATCCTACAATGAGCAGTTCTTC
CDR3aa: CASSVAGSYNEQFF
j_gene: TRBJ2-1
d_gene: NA
v_gene: TRBV9

CDR3nt: TGCGCCAGCAGCTTGTTGGGACAGGGAACGAACACTGAAGCTTTCTTT
CDR3aa: CASSLLGQGTNTEAFF
j_gene: TRBJ1-1
d_gene: TRBD1
v_gene: TRBV5-1

CDR3nt: TGTGCCAGTAGCAGAGACATCCTCTACGAGCAGTACTTC
CDR3aa: CASSRDILYEQYF
j_gene: TRBJ2-7
d_gene: NA
v_gene: TRBV19

CDR3nt: TGTGCCAGCAGTTTATTGGGGGGGACTAGCGGGAGCACAGAGACCCAGTACTTC
CDR3aa: CASSLLGGTSGSTETQYF
j_gene: TRBJ2-5
d_gene: TRBD2
v_gene: TRBV28

CDR3nt: TGTGCCAGCAGCCGGAAGACTAGCGGGACGGACAATGAGCAGTTCTTC
CDR3aa: CASSRKTSGTDNEQFF
j_gene: TRBJ2-1
d_gene: TRBD2
v_gene: TRBV5-4

CDR3nt: TGTGCCAGCAGCCTGGACAGGGGGCCTACCTACGAGCAGTACTTC
CDR3aa: CASSLDRGPTYEQYF
j_gene: TRBJ2-7
d_gene: TRBD1
v_gene: TRBV7-8

CDR3nt: TGTGCCAGCAGTTACGAAGGGGCTGGCTACACCTTC
CDR3aa: CASSYEGAGYTF
j_gene: TRBJ1-2
d_gene: NA
v_gene: TRBV6-6

CDR3nt: TGTGCCAGCAGCGAATGGACAGGACTCTATGGCTACACCTTC
CDR3aa: CASSEWTGLYGYTF
j_gene: TRBJ1-2
d_gene: TRBD1
v_gene: TRBV7-2

CDR3nt: TGTGCCACCAGCAGAGAGGGACTAGCGGGGTGGCCCCAAGACACCGGGGAGCTGTTTTTT
CDR3aa: CATSREGLAGWPQDTGELFF
j_gene: TRBJ2-2
d_gene: TRBD2
v_gene: TRBV15